This T cell receptor beta chain was obtained from a study of blood T cell repertoires in COVID-19. Overall study context: Specimens from acute and convalescent COVID-19 originated in the United States, Italy and Spain. From T cells, B-cell-depleted T cells, or PBMCs came the material, which was cDNA or gDNA.

Seattle enrolled patients during active infection and tracked them longitudinally. Deletions cut 5 bases from V and 2 bases from J, with 15 bases between. Germline V gene data show CDR1 as MDHEN and CDR2 as SYDVKM. There are 15 residues in the CDR3. Authors' methods: Nucleated cell number was recorded as an estimate derived from reference gene primer amplification. Data came from immunoSEQ multiplex PCR; TCRdb stores just in-frame clones and leaves some out. V and J calls and clone size are given by that table; D and trimming were obtained from the DNA. The sample lists roughly 180,000 clones, 80% to 90% occurring once.

This sequence was found in a woman aged 40 to 55 with COVID-19, enrolled during active disease. The chain recombines TRBV28 with TRBJ1-1, with no clear D. Material: peripheral blood. The CDR3 DNA is TGTGCCAGCAGTCCTTCGGTGGGAGGAAACACTGAAGCTTTCTTT. Translation gives CASSPSVGGNTEAFF.